A selection of T cell receptor beta chains follows, all from one sample in a study of type 1 regulatory T cells. TCRdb used MiXCR to reprocess the reads, holding one entry per CDR3 protein. The sample consists of 80,000 to 100,000 distinct CDR3 sequences, about a third of them appearing once. Source material: CD4+ T cells, either the whole sample or a sorted fraction (not recorded which). The receptors derive from a human donor in good health. CDR3s include the opening cysteine and the closing phenylalanine or tryptophan.

>TRBJ2-3|TRBV19
CASGVLAGGPNTQYF
>TRBJ2-7|TRBV27
CASSLTSGTGPGEQYF
>TRBJ2-1|TRBV20-1
CSARALARYNEQFF
>TRBJ1-5|TRBV20-1
CSATGPGQINQPQHF
>TRBJ2-1|TRBV6-2/TRBV6-3
CASSSLTASSYNEQFF
>TRBJ2-5|TRBV7-2
CASSILAGGLVETQYF
>TRBJ2-7|TRBV25-1
CASSLTSSSYEQYF
>TRBJ2-5|TRBV5-1
CASSFLAGGGETQYF
>TRBJ1-2|TRBV19
CASSRGGTPGNYGYTF
>TRBJ2-5|TRBV5-5
CASSAGSAETQYF
>TRBJ2-7|TRBV7-2
CASSLFRDAYEQYF
>TRBJ2-4|TRBV15
CATSRGAGTSSPIQYF
>TRBJ2-7|TRBV7-9
CASSLASGRFGEQYF
>TRBJ1-3|TRBV20-1
CSTDRRFSSGNTIYF
>TRBJ1-4|TRBV6-5
CASSSISTNEKLFF
>TRBJ2-6|TRBV6-1
CASSIGGRVGANVLTF
>TRBJ2-1|TRBV12-3/TRBV12-4
CASDLAGSYNEQFF
>TRBJ2-3|TRBV7-2
CASSSGLAGGTDTQYF
>TRBJ2-7|TRBV3-1
CASSHRGRSSYEQYF
>TRBJ2-2|TRBV5-1
CASSLTTGERSTGELFF
>TRBJ2-7|TRBV25-1
CASSETFGTTGSYEQYF
>TRBJ2-2|TRBV5-6
CASSLEGGGVPGELFF
>TRBJ1-2|TRBV29-1
CSADPTGAANYGYTF
>TRBJ2-1|TRBV7-2
CASSLAPRTGRNEQFF
>TRBJ1-2|TRBV5-5
CASSLVRAHGGYTF